The source of this T cell receptor beta chain is a study of identical twins. Overall study findings and caveats: The study based its conclusions on cross-sectional statistical analysis and did not follow the same donors.

TCRdb fed the 5' RACE reads into MiXCR, producing one record per CDR3 protein. The sample has approximately 670,000 distinct CDR3 sequences, 6% to 6.5% seen once; the top ten hold roughly 1.6%. The CDR3 has 14 amino acids. Trimming left V 4 bases short and J 0 bases short, with 6 bases between. CDR1 MNHEY and CDR2 SVGAGI come from the germline V gene. This clonotype was counted many times. What it binds is not known. The chain joins TRBV6-5 to TRBJ2-2; no clear D gene. The sequence was collected from a man between 18 and 29 years old in good health. Source material: naive T cells sorted from blood. CDR3 in DNA: TGTGCCAGCAGTTTCTATCCGAACACCGGGGAGCTGTTTTTT. Translating it yields CASSFYPNTGELFF.